The present T cell receptor beta chain was sequenced within a study of T cell repertoires in cytomegalovirus infection. This clonotype showed up just a few times. V was cut by 0 bases and J by 1 base, with 8 bases left in between. The CDR3 runs 15 residues. Germline V gene lookup returns CDR1 SGHRS and CDR2 YFSETQ. TCRdb re-analysed the reads in MiXCR, keeping a single row per CDR3 protein. The profile shows 150,000 to 200,000 distinct CDR3 sequences, 13% to 15% of them singletons. Material: PBMCs. This sequence joins TRBV5-1 and TRBJ1-5; tentative D call: TRBD1 (6 bases). This TCR was sampled from a human donor in good health (CMV status not recorded). Some clones in this sample may be carry-over from other donors' samples. The CDR3 loop reads CASSLAGESNQPQHF. CDR3 nucleotides: TGCGCCAGCAGCTTGGCAGGGGAGAGCAATCAGCCCCAGCATTTT.